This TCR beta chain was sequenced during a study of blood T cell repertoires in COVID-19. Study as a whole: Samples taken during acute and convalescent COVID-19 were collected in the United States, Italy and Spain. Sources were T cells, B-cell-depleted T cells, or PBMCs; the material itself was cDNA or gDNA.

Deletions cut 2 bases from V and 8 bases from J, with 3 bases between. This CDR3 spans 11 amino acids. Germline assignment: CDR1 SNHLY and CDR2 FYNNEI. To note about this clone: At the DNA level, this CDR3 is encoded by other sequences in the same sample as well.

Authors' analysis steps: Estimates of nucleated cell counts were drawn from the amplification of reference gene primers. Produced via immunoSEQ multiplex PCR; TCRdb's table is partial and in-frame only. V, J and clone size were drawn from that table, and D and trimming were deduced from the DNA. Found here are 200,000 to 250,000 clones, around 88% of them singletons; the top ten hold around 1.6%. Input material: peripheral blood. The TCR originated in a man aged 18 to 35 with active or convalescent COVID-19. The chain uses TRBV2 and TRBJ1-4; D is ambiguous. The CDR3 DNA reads TGTGCCAGCAGTGAACTAGAAAAACTGTTTTTT. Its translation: CASSELEKLFF.